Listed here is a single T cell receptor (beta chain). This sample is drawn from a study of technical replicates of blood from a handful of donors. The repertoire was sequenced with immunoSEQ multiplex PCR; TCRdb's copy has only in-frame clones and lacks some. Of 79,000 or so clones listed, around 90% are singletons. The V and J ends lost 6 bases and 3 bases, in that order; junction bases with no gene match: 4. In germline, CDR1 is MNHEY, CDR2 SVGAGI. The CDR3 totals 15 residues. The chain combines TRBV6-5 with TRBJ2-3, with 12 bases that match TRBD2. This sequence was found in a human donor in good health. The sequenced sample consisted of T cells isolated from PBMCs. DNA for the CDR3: TGTGCCAGCAGGAACGGACTAGCGGGGACAGATACGCAGTATTTT. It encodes CASRNGLAGTDTQYF.